This T cell receptor beta chain is drawn from a study of blood T cell repertoires in COVID-19. Per germline, CDR1 LGHDT and CDR2 YNNKEL (reference sequence). V lost 0 bases and J 4 bases, leaving 10 bases between the germline ends. The CDR3 consists of 15 residues. TCRdb keeps only in-frame clones here, not all; method: immunoSEQ multiplex PCR. The profile shows more than 85,000 clones, approximately 82% of them singletons. The chain is built from TRBV3-1 (or the pseudogene TRBV3-2) and TRBJ1-5; D gene uncertain. Sequencing input: peripheral blood. The receptor comes from a man between 65 and 79 years old with acute or convalescent COVID-19. The chain's CDR3 is CASSQDRVGNQPQHF. The CDR3 DNA sequence: TGTGCCAGCAGCCAAGATCGGGTAGGTAATCAGCCCCAGCATTTT.